The rows below give T cell receptor beta chains drawn from one sample of a study of graft-versus-host responses after intestinal transplantation. Profiled with immunoSEQ multiplex PCR; TCRdb holds only in-frame clones, not every one. The table records approximately 100,000 clones, approximately 94% of them present only once. The antigens for these receptors are not known. This specimen consisted of unstimulated CD8+ T cells sorted from spleen or lymph node cells, obtained before intestinal transplant. All receptors come from a human donor who received an intestinal transplant. The conserved cysteine and the conserved F or W are not part of the CDR3 here. Not every row has a clone size; where given, it reads once, few, many or a size class.

j_gene: TRBJ1-2; v_gene: TRBV7-9; abundance: few; CDR3aa: ASILDSGGYT
j_gene: .; v_gene: TRBV7-9; abundance: .; CDR3aa: ASSNIIQGAVYEQY
j_gene: TRBJ2-1; v_gene: TRBV30; abundance: .; CDR3aa: AWSGGLSYNEQF
j_gene: TRBJ1-5; v_gene: TRBV10-2; abundance: .; CDR3aa: ASSESGWQPQH
j_gene: TRBJ2-1; v_gene: TRBV4-2; abundance: .; CDR3aa: ASSQDPGRSSYNEQF
j_gene: TRBJ2-5; v_gene: TRBV7-9; abundance: .; CDR3aa: ASSSADRDYQETQY
j_gene: TRBJ2-7; v_gene: TRBV18; abundance: .; CDR3aa: ASSSTSPLSYEQY
j_gene: TRBJ1-6; v_gene: TRBV27; abundance: .; CDR3aa: ASSLGASPLH
j_gene: TRBJ2-7; v_gene: TRBV19; abundance: .; CDR3aa: ASSIGPRGYEQY
j_gene: .; v_gene: TRBV6-5; abundance: .; CDR3aa: ASSERGSTYEQY
j_gene: TRBJ2-1; v_gene: TRBV29-1; abundance: .; CDR3aa: SSRRGQLVF
j_gene: TRBJ2-7; v_gene: TRBV11-2; abundance: .; CDR3aa: ASSLEVFYEQY
j_gene: TRBJ1-1; v_gene: TRBV10-3; abundance: .; CDR3aa: AISPTGHEAF
j_gene: TRBJ1-2; v_gene: TRBV27; abundance: .; CDR3aa: ASSQTGAGYT
j_gene: TRBJ1-5; v_gene: TRBV2; abundance: .; CDR3aa: ASSVGRGRNQPQH
j_gene: TRBJ2-7; v_gene: TRBV6-1; abundance: .; CDR3aa: ASSDWTGKTYEQY
j_gene: TRBJ1-1; v_gene: TRBV6-1; abundance: .; CDR3aa: ASSERDRVNTEAF
j_gene: TRBJ2-7; v_gene: TRBV11-2; abundance: .; CDR3aa: ASSLDLLSGTDSYEQY
j_gene: TRBJ2-1; v_gene: TRBV30; abundance: .; CDR3aa: AWSVPGWRSSYNEQF
j_gene: TRBJ2-2; v_gene: TRBV15; abundance: .; CDR3aa: ATRLAGGELF
j_gene: TRBJ2-7; v_gene: TRBV27; abundance: .; CDR3aa: ASSLGWGRQGVVYEQY
j_gene: TRBJ1-5; v_gene: TRBV6-6; abundance: .; CDR3aa: ASSSMDREAGPQH
j_gene: TRBJ1-1; v_gene: TRBV6-5; abundance: .; CDR3aa: ASRKMNTEAF
j_gene: TRBJ2-1; v_gene: TRBV25-1; abundance: .; CDR3aa: ASGRGGNEQF
j_gene: TRBJ2-5; v_gene: TRBV30; abundance: .; CDR3aa: AWKSTRGRRQETQY
j_gene: TRBJ1-1; v_gene: TRBV4-1; abundance: .; CDR3aa: ASSQGGEAF
j_gene: TRBJ2-3; v_gene: TRBV7-9; abundance: .; CDR3aa: ASSLAGGPGDTQY
j_gene: TRBJ1-1; v_gene: TRBV9; abundance: once; CDR3aa: ASSVAGRNTEAF
j_gene: TRBJ1-1; v_gene: TRBV29-1; abundance: .; CDR3aa: SVEEEYRVGTEAF
j_gene: TRBJ2-3; v_gene: TRBV9; abundance: .; CDR3aa: ASSGGAGTGIPDTQY
j_gene: TRBJ1-6; v_gene: TRBV7-9; abundance: once; CDR3aa: ASSPSSLH
j_gene: TRBJ2-3; v_gene: TRBV27; abundance: once; CDR3aa: ASSGLVKSDTQY
j_gene: TRBJ2-1; v_gene: TRBV11-2; abundance: .; CDR3aa: ASSFRAGGSSYNEQF
j_gene: TRBJ1-1; v_gene: TRBV4-2; abundance: once; CDR3aa: ASSQITRNTEAF
j_gene: TRBJ2-7; v_gene: TRBV4-1; abundance: .; CDR3aa: ASSQDRVEQY
j_gene: TRBJ1-3; v_gene: TRBV6-5; abundance: .; CDR3aa: ASSYRAGGSGNTIY
j_gene: TRBJ1-3; v_gene: TRBV19; abundance: few; CDR3aa: ASRGWAGNTIY
j_gene: TRBJ2-5; v_gene: TRBV19; abundance: .; CDR3aa: ASSDWTGGAETQY
j_gene: TRBJ1-4; v_gene: TRBV4-1; abundance: .; CDR3aa: ASSQDGDSNEKLF
j_gene: TRBJ1-6; v_gene: TRBV19; abundance: .; CDR3aa: ASTEQGLNSPLH
j_gene: TRBJ1-1; v_gene: TRBV6-1; abundance: .; CDR3aa: AIDERKLNTEAF
j_gene: TRBJ1-2; v_gene: TRBV29-1; abundance: .; CDR3aa: SVLDYGYT
j_gene: TRBJ2-2; v_gene: TRBV11-2; abundance: .; CDR3aa: ASSLEGELF